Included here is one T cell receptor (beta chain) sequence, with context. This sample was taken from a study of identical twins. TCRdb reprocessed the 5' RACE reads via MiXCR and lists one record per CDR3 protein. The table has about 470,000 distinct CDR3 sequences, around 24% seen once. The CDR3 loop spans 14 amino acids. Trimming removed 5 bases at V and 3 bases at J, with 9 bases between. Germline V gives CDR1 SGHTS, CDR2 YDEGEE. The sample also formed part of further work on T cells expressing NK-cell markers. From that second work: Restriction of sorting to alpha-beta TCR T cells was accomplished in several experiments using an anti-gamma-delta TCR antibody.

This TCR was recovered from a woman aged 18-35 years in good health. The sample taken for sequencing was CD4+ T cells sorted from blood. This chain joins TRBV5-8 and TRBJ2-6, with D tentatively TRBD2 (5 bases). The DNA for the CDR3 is TGTGCCAGCAGGCGGGCGTTTGGGGCCAACGTCCTGACTTTC. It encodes CASRRAFGANVLTF. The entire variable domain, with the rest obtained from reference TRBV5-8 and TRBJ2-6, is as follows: EAGVTQSPTHLIKTRGQQATLRCSPISGHTSVYWYQQALGLGLQFLLWYDEGEERNRGNFPPRFSGRQFPNYSSELNVNALELEDSALYLCASRRAFGANVLTFGAGSRLTVL.